Listed below are T cell receptor beta chains from one sample, sequenced in a study of T cells after posttransplantation cyclophosphamide. Profiled with immunoSEQ multiplex PCR; TCRdb holds only in-frame clones, not every one. This table holds about 21,000 clones, roughly 98% found once. The sequencing input was naive CD8+ T cells sorted from PBMCs. All receptors derive from a middle-aged man in good health, CMV-negative, and a related stem cell transplant donor. Both conserved end residues are part of each CDR3. The D gene is left open where the match is weak. Clone size is given for some rows only: seen once, a few or many times, or a class if the clone is expanded.

clone size,J gene,V gene,D gene,CDR3 DNA,CDR3 protein
.,TRBJ2-7,TRBV4-2,TRBD2,TGTGCCAGCAGCCAAGGAGGAATAGCGGGAGTTACCTCCTACGAGCAGTACTTC,CASSQGGIAGVTSYEQYF
.,TRBJ1-2,TRBV6-6,.,TGTGCCACCTCACCCCAGGGTTATAACTATGGCTACACCTTC,CATSPQGYNYGYTF
.,TRBJ1-4,TRBV6-6,TRBD1,TGTGCCAGCAGTCAGACAGGGGCTTTTGAAAAACTGTTTTTT,CASSQTGAFEKLFF
.,TRBJ2-1,TRBV14,TRBD1,TGTGCCAGCAGCCAAGGACAGGGGGTGGGGCAGTTCTTC,CASSQGQGVGQFF
.,TRBJ2-1,TRBV7-2,TRBD2,TGTGCCAGCAGCTTATATGTGGCGGGAGGGCCGGGTGAGCAGTTCTTC,CASSLYVAGGPGEQFF
.,TRBJ2-7,TRBV2,.,TGTGCCAGCAGTCGGGGAACCTCCTACGAGCAGTACTTC,CASSRGTSYEQYF
.,TRBJ2-7,TRBV19,.,TGTGCCAGTAGTATTTTGGGTCCGACAGGTGCTGCATTCGGGCAGTACTTC,CASSILGPTGAAFGQYF
.,TRBJ2-7,TRBV27,TRBD1,TGTGCCAGCCGTCTTGAGGACAGGCCCTACGAGCAGTACTTC,CASRLEDRPYEQYF
.,TRBJ2-1,TRBV11-3,.,TGTGCCAGCAGCAAAGACGACTTCAATGAGCAGTTCTTC,CASSKDDFNEQFF
.,TRBJ2-7,TRBV30,.,TGTGCCTGGAGTGTACATCGGGAGATCTACGAGCAGTACTTC,CAWSVHREIYEQYF
.,TRBJ2-7,TRBV13,.,TGTGCCAGCAGCTTAGGACTGTCCTACGAGCAGTACTTC,CASSLGLSYEQYF
.,TRBJ1-5,TRBV7-9,.,TGTGCCAGCAGCTCCTCCGGGTCCCCCCAGCATTTT,CASSSSGSPQHF
.,TRBJ1-3,TRBV4-1,.,TGCGCCAGCAGCCAAACAGACTCTGGAAACACCATATATTTT,CASSQTDSGNTIYF
.,TRBJ1-4,TRBV27,.,TGTGCCAGCAGTTTGGGTCGGACTGGAAAACTGTTTTTT,CASSLGRTGKLFF
.,TRBJ2-1,TRBV28,.,TGTGCCAGCAGTCAGATACAGGGTATGCACAATGAGCAGTTCTTC,CASSQIQGMHNEQFF
.,TRBJ2-7,TRBV5-6,.,TGTGCCAGCAGCTCGTCCGGGACTCTGCGGGAGCAGTACTTC,CASSSSGTLREQYF
once,TRBJ2-7,TRBV27,.,TGTGCCAGCATTGGCGGGCTTCCCTACGAGCAGTACTTC,CASIGGLPYEQYF
.,TRBJ2-5,TRBV29-1,TRBD1,TGCAGCGCCGCCCCCGACAGGGGCCAAGAGACCCAGTACTTC,CSAAPDRGQETQYF
.,TRBJ2-1,TRBV7-8,TRBD1,TGTGCCAGCAGCTTAGAAACAGGGGGCCACAATGAGCAGTTCTTC,CASSLETGGHNEQFF
.,TRBJ2-7,TRBV6-5,TRBD2,TGTGCCAGCAGTGTTAGCGGGAGTGGTCACGAGCAGTACTTC,CASSVSGSGHEQYF
.,TRBJ2-7,TRBV5-1,.,TGCGCCAGCAGCTTGAACAGTAACTACGAGCAGTACTTC,CASSLNSNYEQYF
.,TRBJ2-4,TRBV4-1,.,TGCGCCAGCAGCCAGGGGGCGTCTGACATTCAGTACTTC,CASSQGASDIQYF
.,TRBJ2-7,TRBV4-3,.,TGCGCCAGCAGCCAGGGGGGTTCCTACGAGCAGTACTTC,CASSQGGSYEQYF
.,TRBJ2-4,TRBV27,TRBD2,TGTGCCAGCAGTTTAGAAGGACTAGCGGGAGTGGGGGAAAACATTCAGTACTTC,CASSLEGLAGVGENIQYF
.,TRBJ2-3,TRBV6-5,.,TGTGCCAGCAGCGACTCATCCAGCACAGATACGCAGTATTTT,CASSDSSSTDTQYF
once,TRBJ2-7,TRBV10-3,TRBD1,TGTGCTGTTTCGGGGACAGTCTCCTACGAGCAGTACTTC,CAVSGTVSYEQYF
.,TRBJ2-7,TRBV2,.,TGTGCCAGCAGTGGGGGAGGAGGCTCCTACGAGCAGTACTTC,CASSGGGGSYEQYF
.,TRBJ1-5,TRBV5-6,.,TGTGCCAGCAGCCTAAATAGCAATCAGCCCCAGCATTTT,CASSLNSNQPQHF
.,TRBJ1-1,TRBV2,TRBD1,TGTGCCGCAGCAATAGCCGGACAGGGATGGACTGAAGCTTTCTTT,CAAAIAGQGWTEAFF